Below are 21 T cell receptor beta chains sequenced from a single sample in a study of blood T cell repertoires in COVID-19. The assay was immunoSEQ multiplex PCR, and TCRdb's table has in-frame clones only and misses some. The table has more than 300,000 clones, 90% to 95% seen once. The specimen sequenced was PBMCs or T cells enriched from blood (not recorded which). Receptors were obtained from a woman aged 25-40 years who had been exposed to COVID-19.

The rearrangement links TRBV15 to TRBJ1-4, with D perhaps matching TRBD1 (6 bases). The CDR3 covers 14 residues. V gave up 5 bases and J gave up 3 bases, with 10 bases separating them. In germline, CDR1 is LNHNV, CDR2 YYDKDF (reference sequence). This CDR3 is CATSSRGSNEKLFF. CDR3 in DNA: TGTGCCACCAGCTCGAGGGGGTCTAATGAAAAACTGTTTTTT.

The DNA of the CDR3 is TGTGCCAGCAGCCCCCGACGGTCTAGCGGGGTTCTTGAGCAGTTCTTC. It specifies CASSPRRSSGVLEQFF. The chain links TRBV9 to TRBJ2-1; 9 bases agree with TRBD2. The junction had 14 bases not matched to a gene; V was cut back by 4 bases and J by 9 bases. Germline lookup yields CDR1 SGDLS and CDR2 YYNGEE. CDR3 length: 16 amino acids.

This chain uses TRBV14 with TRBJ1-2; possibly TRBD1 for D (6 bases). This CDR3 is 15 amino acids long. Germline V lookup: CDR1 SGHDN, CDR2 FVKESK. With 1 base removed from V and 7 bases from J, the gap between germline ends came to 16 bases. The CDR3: CASSQVLQGFGGYTF. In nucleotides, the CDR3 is TGTGCCAGCAGCCAAGTGTTACAGGGATTCGGTGGCTACACCTTC.

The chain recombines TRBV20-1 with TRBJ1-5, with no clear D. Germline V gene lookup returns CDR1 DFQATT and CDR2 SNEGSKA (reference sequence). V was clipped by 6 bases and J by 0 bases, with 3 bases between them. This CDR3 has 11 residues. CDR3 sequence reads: CSAHSNQPQHF. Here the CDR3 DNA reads TGCAGTGCACATAGCAATCAGCCCCAGCATTTT.

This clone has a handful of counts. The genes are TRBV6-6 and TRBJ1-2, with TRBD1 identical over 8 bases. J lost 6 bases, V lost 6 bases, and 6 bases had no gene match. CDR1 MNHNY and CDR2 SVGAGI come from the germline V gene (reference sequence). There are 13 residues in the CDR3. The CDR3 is CASRDRGAHGYTF. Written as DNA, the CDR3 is TGTGCCAGCAGAGACAGGGGCGCACATGGCTACACCTTC.

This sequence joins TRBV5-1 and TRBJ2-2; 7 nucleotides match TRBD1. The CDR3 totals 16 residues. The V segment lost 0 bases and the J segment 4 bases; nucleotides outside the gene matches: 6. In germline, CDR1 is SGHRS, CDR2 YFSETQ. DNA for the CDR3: TGCGCCAGCAGCTTGGAGGCAGGGGGTTTCACCGGGGAGCTGTTTTTT. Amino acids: CASSLEAGGFTGELFF.

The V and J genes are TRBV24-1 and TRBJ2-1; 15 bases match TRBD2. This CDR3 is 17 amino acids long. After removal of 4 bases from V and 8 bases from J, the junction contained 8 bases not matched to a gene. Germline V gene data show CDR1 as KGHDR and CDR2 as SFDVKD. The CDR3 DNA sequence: TGTGCCACCAGTGACCGGACTAGCGGGGGGGCTATCGATGAGCAGTTCTTC. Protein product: CATSDRTSGGAIDEQFF.

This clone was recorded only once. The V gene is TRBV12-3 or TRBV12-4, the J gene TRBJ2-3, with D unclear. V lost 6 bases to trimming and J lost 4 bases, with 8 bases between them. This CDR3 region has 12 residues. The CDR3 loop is CASRYTADTQYF. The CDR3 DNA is TGTGCCAGCAGATATACAGCAGATACGCAGTATTTT.

CDR3: CASSNIRGVNEQFF. CDR3 sequence (DNA): TGTGCCAGCTCTAACATCCGGGGGGTCAATGAGCAGTTCTTC. This chain links TRBV18 with TRBJ2-1; 7 bases agree with TRBD2. CDR1 is KGHSH, CDR2 LQKENI, per germline. The CDR3 covers 14 residues. The V segment lost 6 bases and the J segment 6 bases; nucleotides outside the gene matches: 8. The full variable domain, completed using reference TRBV18 and TRBJ2-1, is NAGVMQNPRHLVRRRGQEARLRCSPMKGHSHVYWYRQLPEEGLKFMVYLQKENIIDESGMPKERFSAEFPKEGPSILRIQQVVRGDSAAYFCASSNIRGVNEQFFGPGTRLTVL.

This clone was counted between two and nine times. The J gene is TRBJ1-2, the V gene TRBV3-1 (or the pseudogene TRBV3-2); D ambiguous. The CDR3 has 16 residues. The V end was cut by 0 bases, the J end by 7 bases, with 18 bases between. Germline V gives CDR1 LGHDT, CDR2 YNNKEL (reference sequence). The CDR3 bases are TGTGCCAGCAGCCAAGAGAGGATTCATCTTCCGAGTGGCTACACCTTC. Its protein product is CASSQERIHLPSGYTF.

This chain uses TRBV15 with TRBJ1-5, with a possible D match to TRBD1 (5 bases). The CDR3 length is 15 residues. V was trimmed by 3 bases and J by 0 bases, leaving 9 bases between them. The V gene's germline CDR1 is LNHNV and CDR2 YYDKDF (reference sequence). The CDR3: CATSSGHNSNQPQHF. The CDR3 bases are TGTGCCACCAGCAGCGGACATAATAGCAATCAGCCCCAGCATTTT.

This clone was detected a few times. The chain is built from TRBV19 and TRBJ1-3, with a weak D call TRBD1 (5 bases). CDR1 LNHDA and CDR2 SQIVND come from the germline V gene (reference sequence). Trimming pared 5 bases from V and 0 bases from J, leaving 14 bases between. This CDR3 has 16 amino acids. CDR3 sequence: CASSPLGAASGNTIYF. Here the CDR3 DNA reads TGTGCCAGTAGTCCCCTAGGGGCCGCCTCTGGAAACACCATATATTTT.

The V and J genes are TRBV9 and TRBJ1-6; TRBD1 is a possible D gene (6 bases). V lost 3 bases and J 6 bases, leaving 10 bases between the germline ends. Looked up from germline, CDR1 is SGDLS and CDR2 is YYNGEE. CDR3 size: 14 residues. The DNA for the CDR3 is TGTGCCAGCAGCGAGTACAGGGCTAATTCACCCCTCCACTTT. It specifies CASSEYRANSPLHF.

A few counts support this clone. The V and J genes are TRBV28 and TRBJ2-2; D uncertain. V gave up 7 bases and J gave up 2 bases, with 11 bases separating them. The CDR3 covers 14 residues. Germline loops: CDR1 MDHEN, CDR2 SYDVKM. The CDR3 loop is CASNGPLNTGELFF. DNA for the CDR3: TGTGCCAGCAATGGTCCGCTAAACACCGGGGAGCTGTTTTTT.

The CDR3 region is CASSIIPGQTSPNYGYTF. The CDR3 nucleotides read TGTGCCAGCAGCATCATACCGGGACAGACGAGTCCCAACTATGGCTACACCTTC. The V call is TRBV7-2, the J call TRBJ1-2; 7 bases are shared with TRBD1. This CDR3 is built from 18 residues. V lost 5 bases, J lost 2 bases, and 17 bases stayed unmatched. Germline V gene data show CDR1 as SGHTA and CDR2 as FQGNSA. Looking up the rest from reference TRBV7-2 and TRBJ1-2 gives the full variable domain: GAGVSQSPSNKVTEKGKDVELRCDPISGHTALYWYRQSLGQGLEFLIYFQGNSAPDKSGLPSDRFSAERTGGSVSTLTIQRTQQEDSAVYLCASSIIPGQTSPNYGYTFGSGTRLTVV.

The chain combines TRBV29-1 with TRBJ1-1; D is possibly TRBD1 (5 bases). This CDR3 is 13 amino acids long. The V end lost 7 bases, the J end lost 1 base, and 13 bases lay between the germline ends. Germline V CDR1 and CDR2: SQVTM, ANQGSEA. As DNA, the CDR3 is TGCAGCGGTAGACAGCAACAGAACACTGAAGCTTTCTTT. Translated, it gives CSGRQQQNTEAFF.

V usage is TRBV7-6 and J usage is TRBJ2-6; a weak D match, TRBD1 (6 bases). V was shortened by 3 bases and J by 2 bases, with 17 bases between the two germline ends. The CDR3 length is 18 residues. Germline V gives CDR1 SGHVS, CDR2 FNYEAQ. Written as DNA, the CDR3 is TGTGCCAGCAGCTTCGCGGCAGGGGAGAGCACTGGGGCCAACGTCCTGACTTTC. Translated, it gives CASSFAAGESTGANVLTF.

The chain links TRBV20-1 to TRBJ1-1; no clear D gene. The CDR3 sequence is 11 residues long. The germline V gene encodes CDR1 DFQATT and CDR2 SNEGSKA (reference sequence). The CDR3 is CGQQENTEAFF. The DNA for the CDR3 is TGCGGTCAACAAGAGAACACTGAAGCTTTCTTT.

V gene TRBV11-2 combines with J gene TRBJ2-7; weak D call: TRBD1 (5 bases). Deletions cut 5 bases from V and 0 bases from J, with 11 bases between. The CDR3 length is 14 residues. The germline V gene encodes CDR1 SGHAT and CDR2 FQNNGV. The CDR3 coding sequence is TGTGCCAGCAGCCCCAGGGCGCGCTCCTACGAGCAGTACTTC. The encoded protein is CASSPRARSYEQYF.

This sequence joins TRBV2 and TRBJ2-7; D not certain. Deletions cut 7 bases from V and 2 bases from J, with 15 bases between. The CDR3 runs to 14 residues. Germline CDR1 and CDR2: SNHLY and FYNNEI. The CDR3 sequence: CASISVAVPYEQYF. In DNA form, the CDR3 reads TGTGCCAGCATTTCAGTGGCAGTCCCCTACGAGCAGTACTTC.

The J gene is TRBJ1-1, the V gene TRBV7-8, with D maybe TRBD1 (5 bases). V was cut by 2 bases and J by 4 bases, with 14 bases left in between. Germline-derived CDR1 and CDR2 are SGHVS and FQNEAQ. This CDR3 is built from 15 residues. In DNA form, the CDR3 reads TGTGCCAGCAGCTTATGGGGTCAGGGTCGCACTGAAGCTTTCTTT. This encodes CASSLWGQGRTEAFF.